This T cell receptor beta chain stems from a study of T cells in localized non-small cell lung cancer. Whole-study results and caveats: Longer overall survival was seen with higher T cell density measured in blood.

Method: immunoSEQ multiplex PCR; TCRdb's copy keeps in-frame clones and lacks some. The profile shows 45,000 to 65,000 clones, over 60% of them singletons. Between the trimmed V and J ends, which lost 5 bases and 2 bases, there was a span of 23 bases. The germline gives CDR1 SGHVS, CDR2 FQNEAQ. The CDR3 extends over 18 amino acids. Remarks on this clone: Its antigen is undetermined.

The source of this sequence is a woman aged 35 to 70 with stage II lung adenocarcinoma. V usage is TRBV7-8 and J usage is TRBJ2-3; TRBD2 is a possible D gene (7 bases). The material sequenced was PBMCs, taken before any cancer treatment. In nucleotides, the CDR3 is TGTGCCAGCAGCCCTGATCTGGGGGCGGGGGACACCACAGATACGCAGTATTTT. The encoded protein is CASSPDLGAGDTTDTQYF.